This entry lists 6 T cell receptor beta chains sequenced from one sample in a study of CD8+CD57+ T cells in acquired aplastic anemia. According to the study, genomic DNA was the template for TCR beta VDJ and CDR3 profiling. One entry per CDR3 protein, called by TCRdb with MiXCR from the reads. The sample includes a few hundred thousand distinct CDR3 sequences, 65% to 80% of them seen just once. The specimen was sorted CD4+, CD8+, or CD8+CD57+ T cells (not recorded which) from PBMCs. The receptors derive from a human donor in good health, serving as a control.

This sequence joins TRBV5-1 and TRBJ2-7, with 9 positions matching TRBD2. Germline assignment: CDR1 SGHRS and CDR2 YFSETQ. V shed 5 bases, J shed 2 bases, and the junction held 11 bases outside the gene matches. CDR3 size: 16 residues. The CDR3 DNA follows: TGCGCCAGCAGTCCCGGCGGGGGGGGATCGGCCTACGAGCAGTACTTC. This sequence encodes CASSPGGGGSAYEQYF.

The V call is TRBV5-4, the J call TRBJ1-6; 9 bases are a match to TRBD1. The junction had 8 bases not matched to a gene; V was cut back by 3 bases and J by 7 bases. CDR3 length: 16 residues. Looked up from germline, CDR1 is SGHNT and CDR2 is YYREEE (reference sequence). This CDR3 is CASSCCGQGWNSPLHF. The CDR3 coding sequence is TGTGCCAGCAGCTGCTGCGGACAGGGGTGGAATTCACCCCTCCACTTT.

This clonotype was found once. The CDR3 region is CASSLAGQGDYGYTF. The CDR3 nucleotides are TGTGCCAGCAGCTTAGCGGGACAGGGAGACTATGGCTACACCTTC. J is TRBJ1-2 and V is TRBV7-2; 9 nucleotides match TRBD1. Trimming took 0 bases from V and 3 from J; bases not matched to a gene: 2. Germline CDR1 is SGHTA and CDR2 is FQGNSA. CDR3 length: 15 residues. The whole variable domain, remainder taken from reference TRBV7-2 and TRBJ1-2, is GAGVSQSPSNKVTEKGKDVELRCDPISGHTALYWYRQSLGQGLEFLIYFQGNSAPDKSGLPSDRFSAERTGGSVSTLTIQRTQQEDSAVYLCASSLAGQGDYGYTFGSGTRLTVV.

A remark on this clonotype: The junction does not match germline at one end; this may be a read error. The chain uses TRBV20-1 and TRBJ1-3; TRBD1 is a possible D gene (5 bases). Germline V gene lookup returns CDR1 DFQATT and CDR2 SNEGSKA (reference sequence). CDR3 length equals 14 residues. CDR3 protein: CNARAQGLRNTIYF. As DNA, the CDR3 is TGCAATGCTAGAGCTCAGGGCTTACGCAACACCATATATTTT.

A note on this clonotype: As the CDR3 is not closed by the conserved phenylalanine or tryptophan, this likely results from a read error. The DNA is omitted, as the CDR3 cannot be located on it reliably, and the CDR3 follows TCRdb's listing. This chain links TRBV7-8 with TRBJ1-2; TRBD1 reflects the table's D call only, with no check against the DNA. The CDR3 comprises 12 residues, both ends counted. CDR1 and CDR2 (germline): SGHVS, FQNEAQ. CDR3: CASSLDQGQPQH.

A remark on this clonotype: This CDR3 fails to terminate in the conserved phenylalanine or tryptophan, so it likely reflects a read error. No DNA is shown, since the ends of the CDR3 on it are uncertain; the CDR3 is the one TCRdb lists. The chain joins TRBV7-9 to TRBJ1-2; no check of the table's D call, TRBD1, against the DNA was made. The CDR3 is 12 amino acids in total, end residues counted. Germline V CDR1 and CDR2: SEHNR, FQNEAQ (reference sequence). This CDR3 is CASSEDRYGYSI.